Below, 5 T cell receptor beta chains from the same sample are listed, as sequenced in a study of CD8+ T cells in alopecia areata. TCR sequencing used cDNA made by reverse transcription of extracted RNA. Clones were sequenced by immunoSEQ multiplex PCR, and TCRdb holds only the in-frame ones, with some missing. Of around 130,000 clones in the sample, roughly 54% were seen once. The input for sequencing was CD4+ T cells sorted from blood, taken at week 0. The receptor set was obtained from a human donor with alopecia areata.

The chain links TRBV7-8 to TRBJ2-4; D is unclear. CDR3 length equals 14 residues. Germline assignment: CDR1 SGHVS and CDR2 FQNEAQ. The ends were cut back, 5 bases at V and 1 base at J, with 9 bases in the middle. CDR3 DNA sequence: TGTGCCAGCAGCCCCCACGAGGCCAAAAACATTCAGTACTTC. Amino acid sequence: CASSPHEAKNIQYF.

V is TRBV5-1 and J is TRBJ2-7, with TRBD1 matching 11 bases. The J segment lost 5 bases and the V segment lost 2 bases, leaving 3 bases of the junction unmatched. Looked up from germline, CDR1 is SGHRS and CDR2 is YFSETQ. The CDR3 has 14 residues. The CDR3 here is CASSLGQGAHEQYF. The CDR3 bases are TGCGCCAGCAGCTTAGGACAGGGGGCCCACGAGCAGTACTTC.

This chain uses TRBV30 with TRBJ2-5, with 8 bases identical to TRBD2. J was trimmed by 4 bases and V by 0 bases; bases with no gene match: 10. This CDR3 contains 16 residues. CDR1 GTSNPN and CDR2 SVGIG come from the germline V gene (reference sequence). The CDR3 loop is CAWSVHGNGGGETQYF. The CDR3 DNA sequence: TGTGCCTGGAGTGTACATGGAAACGGGGGGGGAGAGACCCAGTACTTC.

This clone has just a few counts. This chain links TRBV5-4 with TRBJ2-4; perhaps TRBD1 as D (6 bases). Germline CDR1 reads SGHNT; CDR2 reads YYREEE (reference sequence). The CDR3 runs 16 residues. V lost 1 base, J lost 0 bases, and 11 bases lay in between. The DNA of the CDR3 is TGTGCCAGCAGCTTGCATCAGGGGCAAGCCAAAAACATTCAGTACTTC. This codes for CASSLHQGQAKNIQYF.

This chain joins TRBV4-1 and TRBJ2-3, with TRBD2 identical over 10 bases. Germline trimming cut 4 bases from V and 2 bases from J; bases unmatched to any gene: 6. The CDR3 spans 16 residues. The germline V gene encodes CDR1 MGHRA and CDR2 YSYEKL. CDR3 DNA: TGCGCCAGCAGCCCTGGACTAGCGGAAGACACAGATACGCAGTATTTT. This codes for CASSPGLAEDTDTQYF.